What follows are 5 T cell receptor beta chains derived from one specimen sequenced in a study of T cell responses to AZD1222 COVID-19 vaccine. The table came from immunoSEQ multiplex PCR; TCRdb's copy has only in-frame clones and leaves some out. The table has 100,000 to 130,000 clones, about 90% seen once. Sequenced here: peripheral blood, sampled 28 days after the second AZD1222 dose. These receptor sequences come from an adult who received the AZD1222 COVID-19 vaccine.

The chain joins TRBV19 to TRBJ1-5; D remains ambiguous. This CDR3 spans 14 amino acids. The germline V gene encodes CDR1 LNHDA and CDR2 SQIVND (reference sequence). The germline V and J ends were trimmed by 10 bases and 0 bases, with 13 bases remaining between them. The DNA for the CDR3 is TGTGCCACCGCCTTCGGGATTAGCAATCAGCCCCAGCATTTT. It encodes CATAFGISNQPQHF. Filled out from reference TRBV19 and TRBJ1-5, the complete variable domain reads DGGITQSPKYLFRKEGQNVTLSCEQNLNHDAMYWYRQDPGQGLRLIYYSQIVNDFQKGDIAEGYSVSREKKESFPLTVTSAQKNPTAFYLCATAFGISNQPQHFGDGTRLSIL.

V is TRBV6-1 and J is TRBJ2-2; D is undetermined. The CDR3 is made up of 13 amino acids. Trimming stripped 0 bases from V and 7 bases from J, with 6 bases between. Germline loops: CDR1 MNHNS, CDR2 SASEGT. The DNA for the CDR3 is TGTGCCAGCAGTGAAGCGCTATACGGGGAGCTGTTTTTT. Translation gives CASSEALYGELFF.

CDR3 DNA: TGTGCCAGCAGTGATATTAGGGTCTGGAACACTGAAGCTTTCTTT. The encoded protein is CASSDIRVWNTEAFF. The chain links TRBV6-1 to TRBJ1-1; D is uncertain. V was trimmed by 3 bases and J by 1 base, leaving 12 bases between them. Germline CDR1 is MNHNS and CDR2 is SASEGT. This CDR3 has 15 amino acids.

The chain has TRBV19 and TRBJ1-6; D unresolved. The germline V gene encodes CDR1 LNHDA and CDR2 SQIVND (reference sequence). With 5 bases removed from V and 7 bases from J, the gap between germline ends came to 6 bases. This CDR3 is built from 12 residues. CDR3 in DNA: TGTGCCAGTAGTTCACGGAATTCACCCCTCCACTTT. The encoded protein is CASSSRNSPLHF.

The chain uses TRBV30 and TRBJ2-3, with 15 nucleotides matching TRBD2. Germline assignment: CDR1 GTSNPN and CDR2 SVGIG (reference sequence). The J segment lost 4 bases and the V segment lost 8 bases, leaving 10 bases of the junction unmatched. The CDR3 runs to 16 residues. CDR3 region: CARTFGLAGGPDTQYF. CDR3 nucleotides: TGTGCCCGGACCTTTGGACTAGCGGGAGGGCCAGATACGCAGTATTTT. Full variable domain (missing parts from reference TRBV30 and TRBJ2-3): SQTIHQWPATLVQPVGSPLSLECTVEGTSNPNLYWYRQAAGRGLQLLFYSVGIGQISSEVPQNLSASRPQDRQFILSSKKLLLSDSGFYLCARTFGLAGGPDTQYFGPGTRLTVL.